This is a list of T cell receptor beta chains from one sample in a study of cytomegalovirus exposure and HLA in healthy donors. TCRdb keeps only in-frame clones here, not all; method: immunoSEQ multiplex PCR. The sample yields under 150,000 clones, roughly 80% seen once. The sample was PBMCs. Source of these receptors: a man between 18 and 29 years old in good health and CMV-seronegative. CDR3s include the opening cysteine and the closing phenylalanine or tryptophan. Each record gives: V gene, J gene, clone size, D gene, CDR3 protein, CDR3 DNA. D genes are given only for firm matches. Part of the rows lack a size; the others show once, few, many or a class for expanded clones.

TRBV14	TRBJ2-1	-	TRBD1	CASSQTGTGGNEQFF	TGTGCCAGCAGCCAAACCGGGACAGGGGGCAATGAGCAGTTCTTC
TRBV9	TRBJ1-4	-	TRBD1	CASSFTGGMVEKLFF	TGTGCCAGCAGCTTTACAGGGGGCATGGTGGAAAAACTGTTTTTT
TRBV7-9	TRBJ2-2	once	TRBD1	CASSSRDRGITGELFF	TGTGCCAGCAGCAGCCGGGACAGGGGTATTACCGGGGAGCTGTTTTTT
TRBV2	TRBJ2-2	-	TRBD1	CASSDPGDRGLRELFF	TGTGCCAGCAGTGACCCCGGGGACAGGGGGCTAAGGGAGCTGTTTTTT
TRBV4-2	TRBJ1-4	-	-	CASSLPATNEKLFF	TGTGCCAGCAGCCTCCCCGCGACTAATGAAAAACTGTTTTTT
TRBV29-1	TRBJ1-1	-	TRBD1	CSVGTGGNTEAFF	TGCAGCGTCGGGACAGGGGGCAACACTGAAGCTTTCTTT
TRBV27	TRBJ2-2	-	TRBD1	CASNPRDRGDTGELFF	TGTGCCAGCAACCCAAGGGACAGGGGAGACACCGGGGAGCTGTTTTTT
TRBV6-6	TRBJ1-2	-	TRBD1	CASTLTGEGYTF	TGTGCCAGCACTCTGACAGGGGAAGGCTACACCTTC
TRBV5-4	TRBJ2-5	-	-	CASSPGGMGNGETQYF	TGTGCCAGCAGCCCCGGGGGAATGGGGAATGGAGAGACCCAGTACTTC
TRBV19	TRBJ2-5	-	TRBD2	CASSIRLAGGPQETQYF	TGTGCCAGTAGTATAAGGCTAGCGGGGGGACCCCAAGAGACCCAGTACTTC
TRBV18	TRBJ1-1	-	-	CASSPRGLNTEAFF	TGTGCCAGCTCACCGCGGGGTCTGAACACTGAAGCTTTCTTT
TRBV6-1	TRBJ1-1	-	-	CASSRLSEAFF	TGTGCCAGCAGCCGCCTATCTGAAGCTTTCTTT
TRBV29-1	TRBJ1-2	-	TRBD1	CSVERQGRQGNYGYTF	TGCAGCGTTGAGAGACAGGGTAGACAAGGCAACTATGGCTACACCTTC
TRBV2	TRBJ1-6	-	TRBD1	CASSDAGGSYNSPLHF	TGTGCCAGCAGTGATGCAGGGGGTTCCTATAATTCACCCCTCCACTTT
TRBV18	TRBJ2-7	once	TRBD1	CASSPTGTGGTYEQYF	TGTGCCAGCTCACCAACCGGGACAGGGGGCACCTACGAGCAGTACTTC
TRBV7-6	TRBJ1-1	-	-	CASSPFQGKTEAFF	TGTGCCAGCAGCCCCTTTCAGGGGAAGACTGAAGCTTTCTTT
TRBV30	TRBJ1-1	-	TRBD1	CASHRQGTENTEAFF	TGTGCCTCCCACCGTCAAGGGACAGAGAACACTGAAGCTTTCTTT
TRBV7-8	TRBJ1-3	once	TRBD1	CASSSWTGRRGNTIYF	TGTGCCAGCAGCTCCTGGACAGGTCGTCGAGGAAACACCATATATTTT
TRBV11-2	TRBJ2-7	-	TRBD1	CASSLIGTAYYEQYF	TGTGCCAGCAGCTTAATAGGGACAGCATACTACGAGCAGTACTTC
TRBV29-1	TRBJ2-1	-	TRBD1	CSVAGRGRGNEQFF	TGCAGCGTTGCCGGTAGGGGGCGAGGGAATGAGCAGTTCTTC
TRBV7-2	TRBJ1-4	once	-	CASSRWGRRSPSTNEKLFF	TGTGCCAGCAGCCGATGGGGGCGCCGGTCCCCCTCTACTAATGAAAAACTGTTTTTT
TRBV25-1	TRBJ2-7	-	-	CASSPLRSYEQYF	TGTGCCAGCAGTCCCCTCCGGAGCTACGAGCAGTACTTC
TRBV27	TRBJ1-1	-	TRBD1	CASSRGRLNTEAFF	TGTGCCAGCAGTAGGGGGCGGCTTAACACTGAAGCTTTCTTT
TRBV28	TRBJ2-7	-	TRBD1	CASSSPSGTGGGYEQYF	TGTGCCAGCAGTTCCCCCTCCGGGACAGGGGGCGGCTACGAGCAGTACTTC
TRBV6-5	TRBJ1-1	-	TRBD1	CASSYSTGGKGAFF	TGTGCCAGCAGTTACTCGACAGGGGGCAAGGGAGCTTTCTTT
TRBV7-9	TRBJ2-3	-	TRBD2	CASSRGETDTQYF	TGTGCCAGCAGCCGGGGGGAAACAGATACGCAGTATTTT
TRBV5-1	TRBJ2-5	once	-	CASSLEGVLETQYF	TGCGCCAGCAGCTTGGAAGGGGTTTTGGAGACCCAGTACTTC
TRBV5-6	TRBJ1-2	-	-	CASSTGTNYGYTF	TGTGCCAGCAGCACCGGGACAAACTATGGCTACACCTTC
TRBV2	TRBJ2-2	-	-	CASSASTNTGELFF	TGTGCCAGCAGCGCAAGCACCAACACCGGGGAGCTGTTTTTT
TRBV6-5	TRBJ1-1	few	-	CASRTLPGGMTEAFF	TGTGCCAGCAGAACACTCCCCGGAGGGATGACTGAAGCTTTCTTT
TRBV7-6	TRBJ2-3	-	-	CASSSDSVNTQYF	TGTGCCAGCAGCTCTGACAGCGTAAATACGCAGTATTTT
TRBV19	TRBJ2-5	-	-	CASSARRGAGETQYF	TGTGCCAGTAGTGCCCGCCGGGGGGCGGGGGAGACCCAGTACTTC